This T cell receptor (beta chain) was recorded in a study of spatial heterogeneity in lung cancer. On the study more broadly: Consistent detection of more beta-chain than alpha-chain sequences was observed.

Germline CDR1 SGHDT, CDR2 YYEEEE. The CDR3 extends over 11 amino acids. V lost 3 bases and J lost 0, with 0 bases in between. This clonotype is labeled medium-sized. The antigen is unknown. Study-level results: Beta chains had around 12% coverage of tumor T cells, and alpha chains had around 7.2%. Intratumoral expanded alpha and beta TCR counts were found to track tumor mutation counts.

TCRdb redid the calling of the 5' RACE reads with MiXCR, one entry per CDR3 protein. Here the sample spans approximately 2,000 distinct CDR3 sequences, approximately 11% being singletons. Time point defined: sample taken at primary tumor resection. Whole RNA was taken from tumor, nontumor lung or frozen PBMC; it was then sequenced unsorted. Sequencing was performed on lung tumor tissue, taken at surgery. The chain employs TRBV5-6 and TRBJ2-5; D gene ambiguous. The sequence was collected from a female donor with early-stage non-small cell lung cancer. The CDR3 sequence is CASSYQETQYF. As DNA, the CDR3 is TGTGCCAGCAGCTACCAAGAGACCCAGTACTTC.